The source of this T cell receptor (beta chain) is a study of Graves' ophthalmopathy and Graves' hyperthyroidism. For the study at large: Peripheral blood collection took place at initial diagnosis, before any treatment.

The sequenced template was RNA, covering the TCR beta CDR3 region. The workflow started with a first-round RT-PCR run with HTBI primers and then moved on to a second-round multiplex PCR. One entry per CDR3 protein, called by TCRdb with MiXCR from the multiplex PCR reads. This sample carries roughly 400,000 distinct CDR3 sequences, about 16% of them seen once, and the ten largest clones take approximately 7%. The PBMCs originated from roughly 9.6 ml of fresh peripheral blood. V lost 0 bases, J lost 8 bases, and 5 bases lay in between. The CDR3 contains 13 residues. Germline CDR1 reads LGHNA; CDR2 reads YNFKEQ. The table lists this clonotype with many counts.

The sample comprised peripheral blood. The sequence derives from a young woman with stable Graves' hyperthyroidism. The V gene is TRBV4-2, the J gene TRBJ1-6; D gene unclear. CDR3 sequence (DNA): TGTGCCAGCAGCCAAGATGGCGATTCACCCCTCCACTTT. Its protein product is CASSQDGDSPLHF.